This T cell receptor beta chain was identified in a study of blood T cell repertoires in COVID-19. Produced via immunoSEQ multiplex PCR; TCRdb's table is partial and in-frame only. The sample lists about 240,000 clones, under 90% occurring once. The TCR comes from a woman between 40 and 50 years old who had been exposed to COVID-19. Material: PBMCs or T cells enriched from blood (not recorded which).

CDR3 protein: CASSLGSGGFYNEQFF. The DNA of the CDR3 is TGCGCCAGCAGCTTGGGCTCGGGGGGTTTCTACAATGAGCAGTTCTTC. V and J are TRBV5-1 and TRBJ2-1; 7 bases fit TRBD2. The ends lost 0 bases at V and 3 bases at J; junction bases unmatched: 6. The length of the CDR3 is 16 residues. The germline V gene has CDR1 SGHRS and CDR2 YFSETQ. Full variable domain (missing parts from reference TRBV5-1 and TRBJ2-1): KAGVTQTPRYLIKTRGQQVTLSCSPISGHRSVSWYQQTPGQGLQFLFEYFSETQRNKGNFPGRFSGRQFSNSRSEMNVSTLELGDSALYLCASSLGSGGFYNEQFFGPGTRLTVL.